A selection of T cell receptor beta chains follows, all from one sample in a study of response to subunit inactivated influenza vaccine. In TCRdb, the RT-PCR reads were re-called with MiXCR into one record per CDR3 protein. Of roughly 550,000 distinct CDR3 sequences listed, approximately 20% were seen once; the top ten hold 2.5% to 3.5%. This sample also appeared in a second study, on T cells expressing NK-cell markers.

The starting material was CD4+ T cells sorted from PBMCs, obtained 11 to 12 days after vaccination. Receptor source: a man aged 45-65 years who received an inactivated influenza vaccine. Each CDR3 is given with its conserved first and last residue. A D gene is named only where the DNA matches it firmly. Only some rows state a clone size, as once, few, many or a class for expanded clones.

TRBV27	TRBD2	TRBJ2-7	many	CASSDKLTSGGSSYEQYF	TGTGCCAGCAGTGATAAGCTGACTAGCGGGGGAAGCTCCTACGAGCAGTACTTC
TRBV12-3/TRBV12-4	.	TRBJ2-1	many	CASSRDKDEQFF	TGTGCCAGCAGTAGAGACAAGGATGAGCAGTTCTTC
TRBV10-3	.	TRBJ2-3	.	CAISLQGSDTQYF	TGTGCCATCAGTTTACAGGGATCAGATACGCAGTATTTT
TRBV4-2	.	TRBJ2-1	.	CASSPKGPGGYNEQFF	TGTGCCAGCAGCCCTAAGGGACCCGGGGGCTACAATGAGCAGTTCTTC
TRBV20-1	.	TRBJ2-2	few	CSATPDNTGELFF	TGCAGTGCTACACCGGATAACACCGGGGAGCTGTTTTTT
TRBV10-3	.	TRBJ2-2	many	CAISEPGAGELFF	TGTGCCATCAGTGAGCCGGGGGCCGGGGAGCTGTTTTTT
TRBV20-1	.	TRBJ1-1	.	CSATHSGQGNTEAFF	TGCAGTGCTACCCATAGCGGGCAGGGCAACACTGAAGCTTTCTTT
TRBV28	.	TRBJ1-2	many	CACAEYYGYTF	TGTGCCTGCGCGGAGTACTATGGCTACACCTTC
TRBV25-1	TRBD2	TRBJ2-3	.	CASSKSGRATDTQYF	TGTGCCAGCAGTAAAAGCGGGAGGGCCACAGATACGCAGTATTTT
TRBV28	TRBD2	TRBJ2-2	many	CASSLLAGVTGELFF	TGTGCCAGCAGTCTTCTAGCGGGGGTAACCGGGGAGCTGTTTTTT
TRBV5-1	.	TRBJ2-3	many	CASSYGLDTDTQYF	TGCGCCAGCAGCTACGGACTTGACACAGATACGCAGTATTTT
TRBV10-3	TRBD1	TRBJ2-3	.	CAISVGQGIRGGDTQYF	TGTGCCATCAGTGTGGGACAGGGAATTAGGGGAGGAGATACGCAGTATTTT
TRBV5-1	TRBD1	TRBJ2-7	.	CASSPGQGGRYEQYF	TGCGCCAGCAGCCCCGGACAGGGGGGGAGGTACGAGCAGTACTTC
TRBV30	.	TRBJ1-6	few	CAWTGGVRFNSPLHF	TGTGCCTGGACCGGAGGTGTACGTTTCAATTCACCCCTCCACTTT
TRBV15	.	TRBJ2-7	few	CATSRDRANYEQYF	TGTGCCACCAGCAGAGACCGGGCCAACTACGAGCAGTACTTC
TRBV30	.	TRBJ2-2	.	CAWRTGELFF	TGTGCCTGGAGGACCGGGGAGCTGTTTTTT
TRBV12-5	.	TRBJ2-2	few	CASGFSGAQSGELFF	TGTGCTAGTGGTTTCTCGGGGGCGCAGAGCGGGGAGCTGTTTTTT
TRBV7-8	.	TRBJ2-3	.	CASKEGLGTDTQYF	TGTGCCAGCAAAGAGGGGTTGGGCACAGATACGCAGTATTTT
TRBV5-1	.	TRBJ2-2	many	CASSLATANTGELFF	TGTGCCAGCAGTTTAGCTACGGCGAACACCGGGGAGCTGTTTTTT
TRBV12-3/TRBV12-4	TRBD2	TRBJ2-3	.	CASRRGLAGDKGTLGTDTQYF	TGTGCCAGCAGGCGAGGACTAGCGGGAGATAAGGGGACCCTAGGCACAGATACGCAGTATTTT
TRBV4-1	.	TRBJ1-2	.	CASSQAQRGPNYGYTF	TGCGCCAGCAGCCAAGCCCAGAGGGGTCCGAACTATGGCTACACCTTC
TRBV30	.	TRBJ2-3	.	CAWSVRNVASTDTQYF	TGTGCCTGGAGTGTACGTAACGTTGCTAGCACAGATACGCAGTATTTT
TRBV12-3/TRBV12-4	TRBD1	TRBJ2-7	.	CASSSTIQQGGFSYEQYF	TGTGCCAGCAGTTCCACAATACAACAGGGGGGCTTCTCCTACGAGCAGTACTTC
TRBV7-6	.	TRBJ2-7	.	CASSQFVRDGGNEQYF	TGTGCCAGCAGCCAATTTGTTCGGGACGGGGGCAACGAGCAGTACTTC
TRBV9	TRBD1	TRBJ2-2	few	CASSKGQGAGELFF	TGTGCCAGCAGCAAGGGACAGGGGGCCGGGGAGCTGTTTTTT
TRBV7-9	.	TRBJ1-1	.	CASSLDGVMNTEAFF	TGTGCCAGCAGCTTAGACGGCGTCATGAACACTGAAGCTTTCTTT
TRBV6-1	TRBD2	TRBJ2-1	.	CASTLAGSYNEQFF	TGTGCCAGCACCCTAGCGGGTTCCTACAATGAGCAGTTCTTC
TRBV5-1	.	TRBJ2-2	.	CASSLERAELFF	TGCGCCAGCAGCTTGGAACGCGCGGAGCTGTTTTTT
TRBV10-3	.	TRBJ1-1	.	CAISQQLNTEAFF	TGTGCCATCAGTCAACAGCTAAACACTGAAGCTTTCTTT
TRBV7-2	.	TRBJ2-7	.	CASSLRSGVGTPYEQYF	TGTGCCAGCAGCTTACGTTCAGGCGTCGGGACACCCTACGAGCAGTACTTC
TRBV5-5	TRBD1	TRBJ1-6	few	CASSPGQGFSPLHF	TGTGCCAGCAGTCCGGGACAGGGATTTTCACCCCTCCACTTT
TRBV28	.	TRBJ1-1	.	CASSLRDHYRTTEAFF	TGTGCCAGCAGTTTACGCGACCATTACAGGACCACTGAAGCTTTCTTT
TRBV5-5	.	TRBJ2-7	.	CASSSWGILYEQYF	TGTGCCAGCAGCAGCTGGGGGATCCTCTACGAGCAGTACTTC
TRBV15	TRBD1	TRBJ2-5	.	CATSRGQGSETQYF	TGTGCCACCAGCAGAGGACAGGGGAGTGAGACCCAGTACTTC
TRBV7-2	.	TRBJ2-6	few	CASSLATGLPYANVLTF	TGTGCCAGCAGCTTAGCTACAGGACTGCCCTACGCCAACGTCCTGACTTTC
TRBV5-1	.	TRBJ2-7	.	CASSKRQDYEQYF	TGCGCCAGCAGTAAGAGACAGGACTACGAGCAGTACTTC
TRBV11-2	TRBD2	TRBJ2-3	.	CASSFGTSGSRSTDTQYF	TGTGCCAGCAGCTTCGGGACTAGCGGGAGTAGGTCCACAGATACGCAGTATTTT
TRBV21-1	.	TRBJ2-7	few	CASKTRQGHSYEQYF	TGTGCCAGCAAAACTAGACAGGGTCACTCCTACGAGCAGTACTTC
TRBV6-1	.	TRBJ2-6	.	CASRWGPGANVLTF	TGTGCCAGCAGATGGGGACCTGGGGCCAACGTCCTGACTTTC
TRBV6-2/TRBV6-3	TRBD2	TRBJ2-7	.	CASSTTSGTFVYEQYF	TGTGCCAGCAGTACGACTAGCGGGACTTTCGTCTACGAGCAGTACTTC
TRBV30	TRBD1	TRBJ2-5	few	CAWADRGWQETQYF	TGTGCCTGGGCAGACAGGGGATGGCAAGAGACCCAGTACTTC
TRBV10-3	.	TRBJ2-2	few	CAISVGSGELFF	TGTGCCATCAGTGTAGGATCCGGGGAGCTGTTTTTT